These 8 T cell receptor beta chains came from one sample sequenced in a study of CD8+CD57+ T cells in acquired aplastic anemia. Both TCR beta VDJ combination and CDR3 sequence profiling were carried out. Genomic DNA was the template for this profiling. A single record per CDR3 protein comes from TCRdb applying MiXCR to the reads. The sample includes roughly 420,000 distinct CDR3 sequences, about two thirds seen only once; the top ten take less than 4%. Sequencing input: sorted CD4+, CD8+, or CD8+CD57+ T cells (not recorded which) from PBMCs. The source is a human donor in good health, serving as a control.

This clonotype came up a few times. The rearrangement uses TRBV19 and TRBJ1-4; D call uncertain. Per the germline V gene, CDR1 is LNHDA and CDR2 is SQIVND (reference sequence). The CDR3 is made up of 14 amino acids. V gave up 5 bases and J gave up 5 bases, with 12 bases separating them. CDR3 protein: CASSGRGTNEKLFF. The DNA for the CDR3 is TGTGCCAGTAGTGGGAGAGGAACGAATGAAAAACTGTTTTTT.

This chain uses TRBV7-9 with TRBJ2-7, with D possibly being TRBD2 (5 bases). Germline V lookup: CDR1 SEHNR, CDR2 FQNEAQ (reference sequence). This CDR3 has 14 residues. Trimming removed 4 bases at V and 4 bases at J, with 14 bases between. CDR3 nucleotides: TGTGCCAGCAGCTCGCGGACTTACTCATACGAGCAGTACGTC. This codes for CASSSRTYSYEQYV.

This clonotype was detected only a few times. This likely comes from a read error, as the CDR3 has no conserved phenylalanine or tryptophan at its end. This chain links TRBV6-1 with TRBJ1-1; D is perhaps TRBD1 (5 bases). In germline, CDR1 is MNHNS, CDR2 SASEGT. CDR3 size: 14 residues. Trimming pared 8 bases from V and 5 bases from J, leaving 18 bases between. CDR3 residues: CASAPRGGRTEAFS. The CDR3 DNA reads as TGTGCCAGCGCTCCCCGCGGGGGAAGGACTGAAGCTTTCTCT.

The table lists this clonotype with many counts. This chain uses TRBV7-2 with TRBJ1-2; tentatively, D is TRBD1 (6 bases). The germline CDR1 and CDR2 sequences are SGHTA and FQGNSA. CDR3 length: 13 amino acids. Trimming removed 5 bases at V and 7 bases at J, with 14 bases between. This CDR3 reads CASSSSQGTGYTF. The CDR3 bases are TGTGCCAGCAGCAGCAGCCAGGGGACTGGCTACACCTTC.

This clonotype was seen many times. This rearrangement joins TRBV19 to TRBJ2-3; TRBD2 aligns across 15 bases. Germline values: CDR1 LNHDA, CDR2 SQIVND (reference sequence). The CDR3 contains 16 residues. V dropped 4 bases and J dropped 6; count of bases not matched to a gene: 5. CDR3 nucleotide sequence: TGTGCCAGTAGTAGAGGACTAGCGGGGGGGCCTGATACGCAGTATTTT. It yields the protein CASSRGLAGGPDTQYF.

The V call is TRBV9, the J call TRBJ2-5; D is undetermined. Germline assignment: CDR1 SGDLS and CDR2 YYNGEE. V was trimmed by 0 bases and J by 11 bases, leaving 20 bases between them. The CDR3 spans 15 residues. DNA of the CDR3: TGTGCCAGCAGCGTAGCGCCAAGCACAGATACGCAGCAGTACTTC. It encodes CASSVAPSTDTQQYF.

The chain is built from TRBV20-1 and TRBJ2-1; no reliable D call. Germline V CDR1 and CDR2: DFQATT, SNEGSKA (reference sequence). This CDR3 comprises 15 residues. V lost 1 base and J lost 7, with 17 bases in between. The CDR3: CSARAGSASGNEQFF. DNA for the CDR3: TGCAGTGCTAGAGCAGGTAGTGCCTCCGGGAATGAGCAGTTCTTC.

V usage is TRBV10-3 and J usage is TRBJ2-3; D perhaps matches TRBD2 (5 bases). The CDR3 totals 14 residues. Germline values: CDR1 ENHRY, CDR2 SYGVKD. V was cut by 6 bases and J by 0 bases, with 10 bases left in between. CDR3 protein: CAIRTAVSTDTQYF. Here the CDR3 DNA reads TGTGCCATCAGAACAGCGGTTAGCACAGATACGCAGTATTTT.